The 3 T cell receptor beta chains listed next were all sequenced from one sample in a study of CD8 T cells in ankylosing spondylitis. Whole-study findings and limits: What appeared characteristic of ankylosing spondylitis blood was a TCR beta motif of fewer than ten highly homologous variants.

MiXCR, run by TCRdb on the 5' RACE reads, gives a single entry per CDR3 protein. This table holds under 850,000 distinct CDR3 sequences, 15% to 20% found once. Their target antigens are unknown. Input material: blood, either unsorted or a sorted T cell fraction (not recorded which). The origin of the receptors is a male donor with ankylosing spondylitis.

CDR3 region: CASISTGRPGSYNEQFF. CDR3 DNA sequence: TGTGCCAGCATTAGCACGGGCCGACCAGGCTCCTACAATGAGCAGTTCTTC. This chain connects TRBV7-9 to TRBJ2-1; D gene unclear. V dropped 7 bases and J dropped 0 bases, with 19 bases sitting between them. The CDR3 runs 17 residues. The germline V gene encodes CDR1 SEHNR and CDR2 FQNEAQ (reference sequence).

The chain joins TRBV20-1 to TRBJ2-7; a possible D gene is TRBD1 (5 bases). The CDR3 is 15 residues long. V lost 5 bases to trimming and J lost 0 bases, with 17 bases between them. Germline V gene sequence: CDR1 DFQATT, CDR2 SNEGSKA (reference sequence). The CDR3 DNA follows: TGCAGTGCTGGCTTAATTGGGGCCCCCTCCTACGAGCAGTACTTC. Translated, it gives CSAGLIGAPSYEQYF.

For the CDR3, the DNA is TGCGCCAGCAGCCAAGATTGGCCTAGCGGGAGAACAGATACGCAGTATTTT. It is translated as CASSQDWPSGRTDTQYF. V and J are TRBV4-3 and TRBJ2-3; 10 bases are shared with TRBD2. The J segment lost 3 bases and the V segment lost 0 bases, leaving 6 bases of the junction unmatched. The V gene's germline CDR1 is LGHNA and CDR2 YSLEER. The CDR3 is 17 amino acids.